What follows are 13 T cell receptor beta chains derived from one specimen sequenced in a study of post-analysis software for immune sequencing data. Study results and caveats: In patients, about 5 TRBV segments were more frequent than in controls, with TRBV5-6, TRBV5-1 and TRBV20-1 among them.

No antigen has been identified for these receptors. The library was made from cDNA and included unique molecular identifiers. MiXCR was run by TCRdb on the PCR reads, yielding one entry per CDR3 protein. Of roughly 870,000 distinct CDR3 sequences in the sample, about 57% are singletons; the top ten hold roughly 4.4%. Sequencing used blood. These TCRs come from a girl aged 5-17 years with multiple sclerosis.

This clonotype appeared a few times. V usage is TRBV6-2 or TRBV6-3 and J usage is TRBJ2-5; D call uncertain. Trimming cost V 2 bases and J 5 bases, with 9 bases left between them. In germline, CDR1 is MNHEY, CDR2 SVGEGT. This CDR3 comprises 13 residues. The CDR3 DNA sequence: TGTGCCAGCAGTTACCTCAAATGGGAGACCCAGTACTTC. It codes for CASSYLKWETQYF.

This chain connects TRBV12-3 or TRBV12-4 to TRBJ1-2; TRBD1 might be the D (6 bases). The CDR3 loop spans 13 amino acids. Trimming took off 7 bases at V and 3 bases at J, with 12 bases between the two ends. The CDR3 region is CASNNGGDYGYTF. Written as DNA, the CDR3 is TGTGCCAGCAACAACGGGGGCGACTATGGCTACACCTTC.

This sequence joins TRBV5-1 and TRBJ2-4; a possible D gene is TRBD1 (5 bases). Trimming left V 2 bases short and J 0 bases short, with 12 bases between. Germline V gene data show CDR1 as SGHRS and CDR2 as YFSETQ. This CDR3 comprises 16 residues. Written as DNA, the CDR3 is TGCGCCAGCAGCTTCGACAGCCAGCTAGCCAAAAACATTCAGTACTTC. It translates to CASSFDSQLAKNIQYF.

In its sample, this clonotype was seen a few times. The chain combines TRBV20-1 with TRBJ2-1, with D unresolved. V dropped 5 bases and J dropped 9 bases, with 17 bases sitting between them. This CDR3 has 13 residues. The germline V gene encodes CDR1 DFQATT and CDR2 SNEGSKA (reference sequence). The CDR3 nucleotides are TGCAGTGCTGGCCGGTCAGGAACCGCTGAGCAGTTCTTC. Its translation is CSAGRSGTAEQFF.

This clonotype was picked up a small number of times. The chain recombines TRBV6-6 with TRBJ2-3; 13 bases agree with TRBD2. In germline, CDR1 is MNHNY, CDR2 SVGAGI (reference sequence). The CDR3 extends over 17 amino acids. V lost 2 bases to trimming and J lost 2 bases; unmatched junction nucleotides: 4. CDR3 DNA: TGTGCCAGCAGTTACGGACTAGCGGGAGCGCACACAGATACGCAGTATTTT. This codes for CASSYGLAGAHTDTQYF.

This sequence joins TRBV13 and TRBJ2-1; the match to TRBD2 covers 8 bases. The V gene end was trimmed by 5 bases and the J gene end by 0 bases; junction bases not matched to a gene: 0. Per the germline V gene, CDR1 is PRHDT and CDR2 is FYEKMQ (reference sequence). This CDR3 spans 14 amino acids. Here the CDR3 reads CASSGLASYNEQFF. Written as DNA, the CDR3 is TGTGCCAGCAGCGGACTAGCCTCCTACAATGAGCAGTTCTTC.

With regard to this clonotype: Compared with germline, one end of the junction differs, possibly owing to a read error. The rearrangement links TRBV7-8 to TRBJ1-1, with D perhaps TRBD1 (5 bases). Per germline, CDR1 SGHVS and CDR2 FQNEAQ. CDR3 length equals 15 residues. The CDR3 DNA is TGTGCCAGCAGCGATAGTGGGGGTTTGAACACTGAAGCTTTCTTC. This encodes CASSDSGGLNTEAFF. Based on the CDR3 plus reference TRBV7-8 and TRBJ1-1, the full variable domain is GAGVSQSPRYKVAKRGQDVALRCDPISGHVSLFWYQQALGQGPEFLTYFQNEAQLDKSGLPSDRFFAERPEGSVSTLKIQRTQQEDSAVYLCASSDSGGLNTEAFFGQGTRLTVV.

The chain links TRBV29-1 to TRBJ1-2; D might be TRBD1 (5 bases). Deletions cut 0 bases from V and 3 bases from J, with 14 bases between. Per the germline V gene, CDR1 is SQVTM and CDR2 is ANQGSEA. This CDR3 comprises 15 residues. The CDR3 bases are TGCAGCGTTGAAGATCAGGCAGGGAGGGACTATGGCTACACCTTC. Protein: CSVEDQAGRDYGYTF.

The chain couples TRBV5-5 to TRBJ1-1; 7 nucleotides align to TRBD1. CDR1 SGHKS and CDR2 YYEKEE come from the germline V gene (reference sequence). The CDR3 consists of 17 residues. V was pared by 1 base and J by 0 bases, with 9 bases of the junction left unmatched. The CDR3 region is CASSLSPTGALNTEAFF. In DNA form, the CDR3 reads TGTGCCAGCAGCTTGTCTCCTACAGGGGCTTTGAACACTGAAGCTTTCTTT.

The chain joins TRBV20-1 to TRBJ2-1; either TRBD1 or TRBD2 may fit D (6 bases each). From germline, CDR1 is DFQATT and CDR2 SNEGSKA (reference sequence). Deletions cut 3 bases from V and 8 bases from J, with 17 bases between. This CDR3 spans 14 amino acids. In DNA, the CDR3 is TGCAGTGCTAGTAAGGGGGGTTGGTTCGATGAGCAGTTCTTC. It codes for CSASKGGWFDEQFF.

The chain recombines TRBV7-2 with TRBJ2-5; D is undetermined. The CDR3 is 13 residues long. Germline CDR1 reads SGHTA; CDR2 reads FQGNSA. V dropped 2 bases and J dropped 5 bases, with 9 bases sitting between them. The CDR3 region is CASSLRYSETQYF. The CDR3, as DNA: TGTGCCAGCAGCTTACGGTACTCGGAGACCCAGTACTTC. Variable domain in full (rest from reference TRBV7-2 and TRBJ2-5): GAGVSQSPSNKVTEKGKDVELRCDPISGHTALYWYRQSLGQGLEFLIYFQGNSAPDKSGLPSDRFSAERTGGSVSTLTIQRTQQEDSAVYLCASSLRYSETQYFGPGTRLLVL.

The rearrangement joins TRBV2 to TRBJ2-1, with 7 bases aligning to TRBD2. The J call may be faulty, since TRBJ2-7 better matches the DNA end. The germline V gene encodes CDR1 SNHLY and CDR2 FYNNEI. The CDR3 consists of 15 residues. The CDR3 region is CASSEGGSSYNEQYF. The CDR3 nucleotides read TGTGCCAGCAGTGAGGGCGGGAGCTCCTACAATGAGCAGTACTTC.

With respect to this clonotype: A junction end diverges from the germline sequence, so it may reflect a read error. The chain combines TRBV29-1 with TRBJ1-2, with D tentatively TRBD1 (6 bases). CDR3 length equals 12 residues. The germline gives CDR1 SQVTM, CDR2 ANQGSEA. CDR3 amino acids: CTHRRGDYGYTF. The CDR3 coding sequence is TGCACACACAGGAGGGGGGACTACGGCTACACCTTC.